This is a list of T cell receptor beta chains from one sample in a study of shared clonotypes between healthy human individuals. Sequencing was performed with immunoSEQ multiplex PCR; in TCRdb, only in-frame clones are kept and a portion is missing. The repertoire consists of roughly 700,000 clones, with about 92% occurring once and the leading ten covering roughly 36%. Input material: memory CD8+ T cells from PBMCs. These receptors all stem from a man in his late teens or twenties in good health. Some clones in this sample may be carry-over from other donors' samples. Each CDR3 is given with its conserved first and last residue. A D gene is named only where the DNA matches it firmly. Clone size is shown for a subset of rows, as once, few, many or a class of expanded clone.

d_call | j_call | clone_size | v_call | cdr3_length | cdr3_nt | cdr3_aa
- | TRBJ2-2 | - | TRBV28 | 16 | TGTGCCAGCAGTTCGGAGGGTACGAATTGGGGCGGGGAGCTGTTTTTT | CASSSEGTNWGGELFF
TRBD2 | TRBJ2-3 | - | TRBV5-1 | 13 | TGCGCCAGCAGCAGCGGGATCGCAGATACGCAGTATTTT | CASSSGIADTQYF
TRBD2 | TRBJ2-1 | - | TRBV7-2 | 15 | TGTGCCAGCAGCTTAGGACTAGCGGGAAAGGCTGAGCAGTTCTTC | CASSLGLAGKAEQFF
TRBD2 | TRBJ2-3 | - | TRBV5-1 | 16 | TGCGCCAGCAGCTTGGCCAAGCTAGCGGGCACAGATACGCAGTATTTT | CASSLAKLAGTDTQYF
TRBD1 | TRBJ2-7 | - | TRBV6-1 | 14 | TGTGCCAGCAGTGACCGGGACAGACCCTACGAGCAGTACTTC | CASSDRDRPYEQYF
- | TRBJ2-1 | - | TRBV27 | 12 | TGTGCCAGCAGTTTACCCTACAATGAGCAGTTCTTC | CASSLPYNEQFF
TRBD1 | TRBJ2-7 | - | TRBV7-9 | 15 | TGTGCCAGCAGCCCCACCCGGGACAGATCCTACGAGCAGTACTTC | CASSPTRDRSYEQYF
- | TRBJ2-2 | - | TRBV4-2 | 14 | TGTGCCAGCAGCCAAGTGAGTTGGTCCGGGGAGCTGTTTTTT | CASSQVSWSGELFF
- | TRBJ1-5 | - | TRBV9 | 15 | TGTGCCAGCAGCGTAGAGGGAAGTAGGGATCAGCCCCAGCATTTT | CASSVEGSRDQPQHF
- | TRBJ2-1 | - | TRBV6-5 | 13 | TGTGCCAGCAGTTATAGCGGTTACAATGAGCAGTTCTTC | CASSYSGYNEQFF
- | TRBJ2-3 | - | TRBV28 | 13 | TGTGCCAGCAGTTTACTGTCCACAGATACGCAGTATTTT | CASSLLSTDTQYF
TRBD2 | TRBJ2-3 | - | TRBV27 | 15 | TGTGCCAGCACCCTAGCGGGAGGGCCGATAGATACGCAGTATTTT | CASTLAGGPIDTQYF
- | TRBJ2-3 | - | TRBV6-4 | 15 | TGTGCCAGCAGTGACGGTTGGGGAGTCCCAGATACGCAGTATTTT | CASSDGWGVPDTQYF
- | TRBJ2-5 | - | TRBV11-3 | 17 | TGTGCCAGCAGCTTAAACAAACCTAGTTGGTCCCAAGAGACCCAGTACTTC | CASSLNKPSWSQETQYF
- | TRBJ2-7 | - | TRBV4-3 | 16 | TGCGCCAGCAGCCAAGATTGGGACCCCTGGCCCTACGAGCAGTACTTC | CASSQDWDPWPYEQYF
- | TRBJ2-1 | once | TRBV4-1 | 14 | TGCGCCAGCAGCCAACGGAGCCCCTACAATGAGCAGTTCTTC | CASSQRSPYNEQFF
- | TRBJ2-3 | - | TRBV7-3 | 15 | TGTGCCAGCAGTAGAGAACCGGGGCGCGCAGATACGCAGTATTTT | CASSREPGRADTQYF